The text below deals with one T cell receptor (beta chain). Its antigen remains unidentified. This record comes from a study of T cell clones after liver transplantation. Background on the study: TCRbeta sequencing after a pre-transplant mixed lymphocyte reaction identified graft-donor-reactive clones, later tracked in post-transplant blood.

CDR3 length: 18 residues. V was shortened by 3 bases and J by 0 bases, with 18 bases between the two germline ends. CDR1 is SGHNT and CDR2 is YENEEA in the germline V gene. Assay: immunoSEQ multiplex PCR; the TCRdb copy retains only in-frame clones and omits some. Of approximately 11,000 clones listed, 60% to 75% are singletons. General observations from the study: Conclusions were preliminary, with small, heterogeneous patient groups.

The genes are TRBV11-3 and TRBJ2-4; D assignment may be TRBD1 or TRBD2 (5 bases each). The origin of this receptor is a human patient who received a liver transplant. Some T cells may be provided by the graft donor. The sequences come from CD4+ T cells from blood, collected 32 months after liver transplant. CDR3 amino acids: CASSFQDPGRIAKNIQYF. CDR3 bases: TGTGCCAGCAGCTTCCAGGACCCAGGGAGAATAGCCAAAAACATTCAGTACTTC.